These 30 T cell receptor beta chains share one sample of origin, sequenced in a study of T-cell reconstitution after alpha-beta-depleted transplantation in children. Unique molecular identifiers were incorporated when the TCRbeta library was constructed. TCRdb recomputed calls from the PCR reads with MiXCR, one row per CDR3 protein. The sample yields about 640,000 distinct CDR3 sequences, 10% to 15% seen once. This material consisted of PBMCs, mostly from graft donor cells, taken 360 days after TCRalphabeta/CD19-depleted stem cell transplant. These receptors were obtained from a male patient younger than 18 who had a stem cell transplant for acute myeloid leukemia, so the T cells may come from the graft donor.

The V gene is TRBV10-3, the J gene TRBJ2-4; D is unresolved. CDR1 and CDR2 (germline): ENHRY, SYGVKD. The CDR3 is 15 amino acids. Trimming removed 6 bases at V and 0 bases at J, with 12 bases between. The CDR3 DNA sequence: TGTGCCATCAGGGATGACTCGATAGCCAAAAACATTCAGTACTTC. Protein: CAIRDDSIAKNIQYF.

Comment on this clonotype: Germline and junction disagree at one end, which may indicate a read error. The chain couples TRBV20-1 to TRBJ2-4; weak D call: TRBD2 (5 bases). The CDR3 length is 17 residues. The germline gives CDR1 DFQATT, CDR2 SNEGSKA (reference sequence). CDR3 sequence reads: CCASLAGLSLGKNIQYF. In nucleotides, the CDR3 is TGCTGTGCCAGCCTTGCGGGCCTTTCATTGGGCAAAAACATTCAGTACTTC.

The rearrangement links TRBV28 to TRBJ1-1, with D tentatively TRBD1 (6 bases). The CDR3 consists of 14 residues. The V end lost 3 bases, the J end lost 3 bases, and 11 bases lay between the germline ends. The germline V gene encodes CDR1 MDHEN and CDR2 SYDVKM. CDR3 coding DNA: TGTGCCAGCAGTTTTGTGGGGGCTGACACTGAAGCTTTCTTT. Encoded protein: CASSFVGADTEAFF.

The rearrangement uses TRBV12-3 or TRBV12-4 and TRBJ2-2; D is ambiguous. Trimming took off 3 bases at V and 0 bases at J, with 8 bases between the two ends. The CDR3 totals 15 residues. CDR3 region: CASSFGRSNTGELFF. DNA for the CDR3: TGTGCCAGCAGTTTTGGGCGGTCGAACACCGGGGAGCTGTTTTTT.

This clonotype was detected ten times or more. This chain joins TRBV5-1 and TRBJ2-5; D call uncertain. From germline, CDR1 is SGHRS and CDR2 YFSETQ. The CDR3 has 12 residues. V was pared by 0 bases and J by 4 bases, with 4 bases between. The CDR3 bases are TGCGCCAGCAGCTTGGCGGTAGAGACCCAGTACTTC. Amino acids: CASSLAVETQYF.

The V call is TRBV6-2 or TRBV6-3, the J call TRBJ2-1; 9 positions match TRBD2. Germline V CDR1 and CDR2: MNHEY, SVGEGT. CDR3 length equals 15 residues. Trimming cost V 7 bases and J 8 bases; bases outside gene matches: 12. The CDR3 DNA sequence: TGTGCCAGCATCGGTTTGGCTAGCGGGGTGGATGAGCAGTTCTTC. Translating it yields CASIGLASGVDEQFF.

There are a few counts of this clonotype. The chain joins TRBV29-1 to TRBJ1-2; D call uncertain. The V gene lost 3 bases and the J gene lost 3 bases, with 17 bases spanning the gap. Germline values: CDR1 SQVTM, CDR2 ANQGSEA. The CDR3 covers 15 residues. CDR3 coding DNA: TGCAGCGTTGATGGGGAAAGAGGATATGACTATGGCTACACCTTC. Translated: CSVDGERGYDYGYTF.

The genes are TRBV12-5 and TRBJ2-1; 7 nucleotides agree with TRBD1. J gave up 7 bases and V 2 bases, and 5 bases lay outside the gene matches. CDR1 is LGHNT and CDR2 is FRNRAP in the germline V gene. The CDR3 runs to 14 residues. The chain's CDR3 is CASGLSLQGNEQFF. As DNA, the CDR3 is TGTGCTAGTGGTTTGTCCCTACAGGGGAATGAGCAGTTCTTC. Full variable domain (missing parts from reference TRBV12-5 and TRBJ2-1): DARVTQTPRHKVTEMGQEVTMRCQPILGHNTVFWYRQTMMQGLELLAYFRNRAPLDDSGMPKDRFSAEMPDATLATLKIQPSEPRDSAVYFCASGLSLQGNEQFFGPGTRLTVL.

The chain links TRBV20-1 to TRBJ1-1; D ambiguous. Trimming took 0 bases from V and 0 from J, leaving 8 bases between them. The CDR3 spans 14 residues. Germline V CDR1 and CDR2: DFQATT, SNEGSKA (reference sequence). The CDR3 sequence is CSARDGILNTEAFF. The CDR3 DNA reads TGCAGTGCTAGAGATGGGATATTGAACACTGAAGCTTTCTTT.

Many counts were recorded for this clonotype. The junction and the germline gene differ at one end; a read error may be behind it. The CDR3 sequence: CASSSGPTYKHF. CDR3 nucleotides: TGTGCCAGCAGTTCGGGACCGACCTATAAGCACTTC. This chain links TRBV12-3 or TRBV12-4 with TRBJ2-7; D tentatively reads TRBD1 or TRBD2 (5 bases each). The CDR3 runs to 12 residues.

J is TRBJ1-5 and V is TRBV20-1; D is possibly TRBD1 (6 bases). Germline CDR1 and CDR2: DFQATT and SNEGSKA (reference sequence). Trimming removed 4 bases from V and 4 bases from J, with 11 bases in between. The CDR3 loop spans 13 amino acids. The CDR3 sequence: CSANGQLNQPQHF. The CDR3 region has the DNA TGCAGTGCTAACGGACAGTTAAATCAGCCCCAGCATTTT.

This clonotype appeared a few times. V is TRBV30 and J is TRBJ1-6; 8 bases match TRBD1. Looked up from germline, CDR1 is GTSNPN and CDR2 is SVGIG (reference sequence). V lost 4 bases and J lost 4; bases outside the gene matches: 9. The length of the CDR3 is 16 residues. In nucleotides, the CDR3 is TGTGCCTGGATCCGACCGACAGGGGTTTATAATTCACCCCTCCACTTT. Its protein product is CAWIRPTGVYNSPLHF. Full variable domain (missing parts from reference TRBV30 and TRBJ1-6): SQTIHQWPATLVQPVGSPLSLECTVEGTSNPNLYWYRQAAGRGLQLLFYSVGIGQISSEVPQNLSASRPQDRQFILSSKKLLLSDSGFYLCAWIRPTGVYNSPLHFGNGTRLTVT.

This chain joins TRBV10-3 and TRBJ2-6, with TRBD1 identical over 7 bases. CDR1 and CDR2 (germline): ENHRY, SYGVKD. The length of the CDR3 is 15 residues. Trimming removed 4 bases from V and 2 bases from J; junction bases left unmatched: 2. This CDR3 is CAISGQGTGANVLTF. CDR3 nucleotide sequence: TGTGCCATCAGTGGACAGGGCACTGGGGCCAACGTCCTGACTTTC.

The table lists this clonotype with a few counts. The chain is built from TRBV5-5 and TRBJ2-7; 9 bases line up with TRBD2. This CDR3 contains 18 residues. Germline CDR1 is SGHKS and CDR2 is YYEKEE (reference sequence). The junction had 18 bases not matched to a gene; V was cut back by 2 bases and J by 6 bases. The CDR3 protein is CASSFAIARVLAGIEQYF. The CDR3 DNA reads TGTGCCAGCAGCTTTGCCATCGCCAGAGTACTAGCGGGTATCGAGCAGTACTTC. Variable domain in full (rest from reference TRBV5-5 and TRBJ2-7): DAGVTQSPTHLIKTRGQQVTLRCSPISGHKSVSWYQQVLGQGPQFIFQYYEKEERGRGNFPDRFSARQFPNYSSELNVNALLLGDSALYLCASSFAIARVLAGIEQYFGPGTRLTVT.

This clonotype has more than one count but fewer than ten. The chain carries TRBV12-3 or TRBV12-4 and TRBJ2-1, with 8 bases lining up with TRBD2. The CDR3 extends over 14 amino acids. With V trimmed by 6 bases and J by 7 bases, 8 bases remained unmatched. The DNA for the CDR3 is TGTGCCAGCAGGACCTCTAGCGGGTTGAATGAGCAGTTCTTC. Residues: CASRTSSGLNEQFF.

In DNA form, the CDR3 reads TGCGCCAGCAGCGATGCCCTGACAGGGCTAAGGGAGACCCAGTACTTC. Translated: CASSDALTGLRETQYF. The chain joins TRBV5-1 to TRBJ2-5; 7 bases agree with TRBD1. From germline, CDR1 is SGHRS and CDR2 YFSETQ. V lost 4 bases and J lost 5; bases outside the gene matches: 14. The CDR3 has 16 residues.

This clonotype has only a few counts. The chain employs TRBV15 and TRBJ2-1, with a tentative D call TRBD1 (5 bases). Germline V gene sequence: CDR1 LNHNV, CDR2 YYDKDF (reference sequence). V was clipped by 6 bases and J by 5 bases, with 11 bases between them. CDR3 length: 13 amino acids. The DNA of the CDR3 is TGTGCCACCAGGATTGGGGCCAACAATGAGCAGTTCTTC. It encodes CATRIGANNEQFF.

V usage is TRBV30 and J usage is TRBJ2-7; no firm D call. CDR1 is GTSNPN, CDR2 SVGIG, per germline (reference sequence). Trimming cost V 1 base and J 6 bases, with 16 bases left between them. The CDR3 sequence is 14 residues long. CDR3 nucleotide sequence: TGTGCCTGGAGTGCGAACAAATTGAGGAGCGAGCAGTACTTC. It yields the protein CAWSANKLRSEQYF.

This clonotype has ten or more counts. This chain's CDR3 is CASSRTVSTSYEQYF. For the CDR3, the DNA is TGTGCCAGCAGCAGGACTGTGAGTACCTCCTACGAGCAGTACTTC. The V and J genes are TRBV7-2 and TRBJ2-7, with D possibly TRBD2 on 5 matching bases. Per germline, CDR1 SGHTA and CDR2 FQGNSA. The CDR3 sequence is 15 residues long. V lost 5 bases to trimming and J lost 0 bases, with 14 bases between them.

V usage is TRBV6-4 and J usage is TRBJ2-1, with D uncertain. Trimming cost V 0 bases and J 8 bases, with 11 bases left between them. Germline V CDR1 and CDR2: MRHNA, SNTAGT. The CDR3 consists of 14 residues. The CDR3 bases are TGTGCCAGCAGTGACTCAGGTAGCACGCATGAGCAGTTCTTC. Protein sequence: CASSDSGSTHEQFF.

This clonotype came up a few times. The chain has TRBV7-8 and TRBJ2-2; 8 nucleotides align to TRBD1. This CDR3 has 17 residues. Germline V gene data show CDR1 as SGHVS and CDR2 as FQNEAQ. The J segment lost 6 bases and the V segment lost 1 base, leaving 10 bases of the junction unmatched. As DNA, the CDR3 is TGTGCCAGCAGCTTAGTAGAGGCCAGGGGGCGTCCCGGGGAGCTGTTTTTT. Residues: CASSLVEARGRPGELFF.

The genes are TRBV29-1 and TRBJ1-1; 7 bases match TRBD1. Germline assignment: CDR1 SQVTM and CDR2 ANQGSEA. CDR3 length: 15 amino acids. V was pared by 4 bases and J by 1 base, with 9 bases of the junction left unmatched. This chain's CDR3 is CSVVWGTVTNTEAFF. CDR3 DNA sequence: TGCAGCGTTGTGTGGGGGACAGTTACGAACACTGAAGCTTTCTTT.

This clonotype was seen more than once but under ten times. The genes are TRBV7-6 and TRBJ2-5; no reliable D call. Germline V gene sequence: CDR1 SGHVS, CDR2 FNYEAQ. Trimming took off 0 bases at V and 6 bases at J, with 5 bases between the two ends. The CDR3 is 12 amino acids. This chain's CDR3 is CASSLAWKTQYF. The CDR3 region has the DNA TGTGCCAGCAGCTTAGCTTGGAAGACCCAGTACTTC.

This clonotype has ten or more counts. The chain joins TRBV3-1 to TRBJ2-7; D gene uncertain. Germline CDR1 is LGHDT and CDR2 is YNNKEL (reference sequence). V gave up 1 base and J gave up 1 base, with 5 bases separating them. The CDR3 is made up of 13 amino acids. CDR3 residues: CASSQGRSYEQYF. The DNA of the CDR3 is TGTGCCAGCAGCCAAGGACGTTCCTACGAGCAGTACTTC.

V gene TRBV20-1 combines with J gene TRBJ2-3; TRBD1 is a possible D gene (5 bases). There are 15 residues in the CDR3. Germline V gives CDR1 DFQATT, CDR2 SNEGSKA (reference sequence). V lost 6 bases and J lost 2, with 18 bases in between. DNA for the CDR3: TGCAGTGCCCAATACGGACAAAGCTTCACAGATACGCAGTATTTT. Translating it yields CSAQYGQSFTDTQYF.

The chain combines TRBV5-1 with TRBJ2-2; a weak D match, TRBD1 (6 bases). With 5 bases removed from V and 4 bases from J, the gap between germline ends came to 18 bases. This CDR3 comprises 16 residues. Germline-derived CDR1 and CDR2 are SGHRS and YFSETQ. CDR3 bases: TGCGCCAGCAGTTCGCCTACAGGGCCGAGCACCGGGGAGCTGTTTTTT. It yields the protein CASSSPTGPSTGELFF.

The chain is built from TRBV20-1 and TRBJ2-1, with 11 bases matching TRBD2. CDR1 DFQATT and CDR2 SNEGSKA come from the germline V gene (reference sequence). After removal of 3 bases from V and 6 bases from J, the junction contained 7 bases not matched to a gene. This CDR3 has 15 amino acids. The CDR3 is CSASLLAGGSNEQFF. CDR3 sequence (DNA): TGCAGTGCTAGTCTTCTAGCGGGAGGATCCAATGAGCAGTTCTTC.

This clonotype has more than one count but fewer than ten. The CDR3 is CASSLFLTGTGYHEQYF. CDR3 sequence (DNA): TGTGCCAGCAGTTTATTCTTAACCGGGACAGGGTATCACGAGCAGTACTTC. The V and J genes are TRBV28 and TRBJ2-7, with 9 bases aligning to TRBD1. This CDR3 comprises 17 residues. J was trimmed by 5 bases and V by 1 base; bases with no gene match: 12. CDR1 is MDHEN and CDR2 is SYDVKM in the germline V gene.

This CDR3 reads CASSVTGTGNYEQYF. In DNA, the CDR3 is TGTGCCAGCAGCGTAACCGGGACAGGCAACTACGAGCAGTACTTC. V usage is TRBV27 and J usage is TRBJ2-7; 8 nucleotides align to TRBD1. V shed 6 bases, J shed 3 bases, and the junction held 10 bases outside the gene matches. The CDR3 is 15 residues long. Germline V lookup: CDR1 MNHEY, CDR2 SMNVEV (reference sequence).

This clonotype was seen a handful of times. The genes are TRBV4-3 and TRBJ2-7; 9 positions agree with TRBD2. The CDR3 covers 16 residues. V was pared by 4 bases and J by 3 bases, with 10 bases of the junction left unmatched. Germline CDR1 reads LGHNA; CDR2 reads YSLEER. DNA for the CDR3: TGCGCCAGCAGCCGGTTAGCGGGAGAGGGGGTCTACGAGCAGTACTTC. Protein product: CASSRLAGEGVYEQYF.